The rows below give T cell receptor beta chains drawn from one sample of a study of T cell changes during pregnancy in multiple sclerosis. TCRdb keeps only in-frame clones here, not all; method: immunoSEQ multiplex PCR. This sample yields approximately 40,000 clones, of which around 89% are seen a single time; roughly 1% belongs to the top ten. The material was CD4+ T cells from peripheral blood mononuclear cells, obtained in the second trimester of pregnancy. The receptors were sampled from a female donor with multiple sclerosis, enrolled in a pregnancy study. CDR3s include the opening cysteine and the closing phenylalanine or tryptophan. A D gene is named only where the DNA matches it firmly. Some rows have no size entry. The others give once, few or many, or a class for an expanded clone.

TRBV5-1,TRBD1,TRBJ2-5,NA,CASSLAGTGFVKTQYF,TGCGCCAGCAGCTTGGCCGGGACAGGGTTTGTAAAGACCCAGTACTTC
TRBV5-1,TRBD1,TRBJ2-1,NA,CASSFRTGGMGYNEQFF,TGCGCCAGCAGCTTCCGGACAGGGGGAATGGGCTACAATGAGCAGTTCTTC
TRBV28,TRBD1,TRBJ1-5,NA,CASSPDRGYNQPQHF,TGTGCCAGCAGTCCAGACAGGGGATACAATCAGCCCCAGCATTTT
TRBV13,NA,TRBJ2-2,NA,CASSLWEISNTGELFF,TGTGCCAGCAGCTTATGGGAGATTTCGAACACCGGGGAGCTGTTTTTT
TRBV27,TRBD2,TRBJ2-2,once,CASSFVSSGRSRELFF,TGTGCCAGCAGTTTTGTGTCTAGCGGTAGGAGCCGGGAGCTGTTTTTT
TRBV29-1,NA,TRBJ1-4,NA,CSVARGSGEKLFF,TGCAGCGTGGCCAGGGGATCAGGTGAAAAACTGTTTTTT
TRBV5-6,TRBD1,TRBJ1-5,NA,CASSKGTGGTQPQHF,TGTGCCAGCAGCAAAGGGACAGGGGGCACTCAGCCCCAGCATTTT
TRBV6-5,NA,TRBJ2-1,NA,CASSQVGGVYNEQFF,TGTGCCAGCAGCCAAGTAGGCGGAGTCTACAATGAGCAGTTCTTC
TRBV7-2,NA,TRBJ2-7,NA,CASSRRDEQYF,TGTGCCAGCAGCCGCCGGGACGAGCAGTACTTC
TRBV7-8,TRBD1,TRBJ1-1,few,CASSLVGQGEGAFF,TGTGCCAGCAGCTTAGTCGGACAGGGGGAAGGTGCTTTCTTT
TRBV7-9,TRBD2,TRBJ2-1,NA,CASSLASGTGYNEQFF,TGTGCCAGCAGCTTGGCCAGCGGGACGGGGTACAATGAGCAGTTCTTC
TRBV29-1,NA,TRBJ2-1,NA,CSVDKLSSYNEQFF,TGCAGCGTTGATAAGCTATCCTCCTACAATGAGCAGTTCTTC
TRBV15,TRBD2,TRBJ2-1,NA,CATSRDLGGGHEQFF,TGTGCCACCAGCAGAGATCTGGGGGGGGGACATGAGCAGTTCTTC
TRBV30,NA,TRBJ2-7,NA,CAWRVANGYEQYF,TGTGCCTGGAGGGTCGCCAACGGCTACGAGCAGTACTTC
TRBV7-8,NA,TRBJ1-5,NA,CASSLVSFGNQPQHF,TGTGCCAGCAGCTTAGTCAGTTTTGGTAATCAGCCCCAGCATTTT
TRBV19,NA,TRBJ2-3,NA,CASSIDPSSDTQYF,TGTGCCAGTAGTATAGACCCTAGTTCAGATACGCAGTATTTT
TRBV5-6,TRBD2,TRBJ2-1,NA,CASSLPGGQGNEQFF,TGTGCCAGCAGCTTACCGGGAGGGCAGGGAAATGAGCAGTTCTTC
TRBV7-2,NA,TRBJ1-5,NA,CASRVGSSGVQPQHF,TGTGCCAGCAGGGTAGGGTCCTCAGGGGTTCAGCCCCAGCATTTT
TRBV19,NA,TRBJ2-3,NA,CASSIRGPSTDTQYF,TGTGCCAGTAGTATTAGAGGTCCGAGCACAGATACGCAGTATTTT
TRBV15,NA,TRBJ2-3,NA,CATSSGEGGNTDTQYF,TGTGCCACCAGCAGCGGGGAGGGGGGGAATACAGATACGCAGTATTTT
TRBV5-8,NA,TRBJ2-1,NA,CASSLVRWMRYNEQFF,TGTGCCAGCAGCTTGGTAAGGTGGATGCGGTACAATGAGCAGTTCTTC
TRBV10-3,TRBD1,TRBJ1-2,NA,CAISESKGTGAIYGYTF,TGTGCCATCAGTGAGTCGAAGGGGACAGGGGCCATCTATGGCTACACCTTC
TRBV5-6,TRBD1,TRBJ2-1,NA,CASSIGQAGNEQFF,TGTGCCAGCAGCATAGGACAGGCGGGCAATGAGCAGTTCTTC
TRBV7-9,NA,TRBJ1-1,once,CASSLSLSGGARTEAFF,TGTGCCAGCAGCCTATCCCTTTCGGGGGGGGCGCGGACTGAAGCTTTCTTT
TRBV27,TRBD1,TRBJ2-5,once,CASSLSRDRAPETQYF,TGTGCCAGCAGTTTATCCCGGGACAGGGCTCCCGAGACCCAGTACTTC
TRBV28,NA,TRBJ1-1,few,CASSFGQVNTEAFF,TGTGCCAGCAGTTTTGGGCAGGTGAACACTGAAGCTTTCTTT
TRBV28,NA,TRBJ2-4,NA,CASSLGGNIQYF,TGTGCCAGCAGTTTGGGGGGAAACATTCAGTACTTC
TRBV5-5,NA,TRBJ2-6,NA,CASSLGPGGSGANVLTF,TGTGCCAGCAGCTTGGGACCAGGCGGGTCCGGGGCCAACGTCCTGACTTTC
TRBV7-9,TRBD2,TRBJ2-7,NA,CASAASGRVYEQYF,TGTGCCAGCGCGGCGAGCGGGAGGGTTTACGAGCAGTACTTC
TRBV5-1,NA,TRBJ1-1,NA,CASSSQGSNTEAFF,TGCGCCAGCAGCTCACAGGGCTCGAACACTGAAGCTTTCTTT
TRBV6-1,NA,TRBJ1-2,NA,CASSEATGPNYGYTF,TGTGCCAGCAGTGAAGCGACAGGACCTAACTATGGCTACACCTTC
TRBV6-1,TRBD1,TRBJ2-7,medium-sized,CASGQGDEQYF,TGTGCCAGCGGACAGGGAGACGAGCAGTACTTC
TRBV4-3,NA,TRBJ1-5,NA,CASSQDTDQPQHF,TGCGCCAGCAGCCAAGATACGGATCAGCCCCAGCATTTT
TRBV9,TRBD2,TRBJ2-3,NA,CASSPGLAGTSTDTQYF,TGTGCCAGCAGCCCCGGACTAGCGGGCACCAGCACAGATACGCAGTATTTT
TRBV30,TRBD2,TRBJ2-1,NA,CAWSRGLAAYFQFF,TGTGCCTGGAGTAGGGGACTAGCGGCCTACTTTCAGTTCTTC
TRBV28,NA,TRBJ1-3,few,CASRPGGAVSGNTIYF,TGTGCCAGCAGACCGGGGGGGGCGGTCTCTGGAAACACCATATATTTT
TRBV28,NA,TRBJ2-7,NA,CASRGTWYEQYF,TGTGCCAGCAGGGGCACCTGGTACGAGCAGTACTTC
TRBV5-6,NA,TRBJ2-1,NA,CASSLLLTPGLNYNEQFF,TGTGCCAGCAGCTTGTTGCTGACCCCGGGACTTAACTACAATGAGCAGTTCTTC
TRBV6-5,NA,TRBJ2-7,NA,CASKIAENYEQYF,TGTGCCAGCAAGATAGCGGAGAACTACGAGCAGTACTTC
TRBV5-4,TRBD2,TRBJ2-7,NA,CASSLGSLAGAYEQYF,TGTGCCAGCAGCTTGGGGTCACTAGCGGGGGCCTACGAGCAGTACTTC
TRBV19,TRBD2,TRBJ2-3,NA,CASSIGFIGLAGYQETDTQYF,TGTGCCAGTAGTATCGGGTTTATAGGACTAGCGGGATATCAAGAAACAGATACGCAGTATTTT
TRBV30,NA,TRBJ1-3,NA,CAWNTLSGNTIYF,TGTGCCTGGAATACTCTCTCTGGAAACACCATATATTTT
TRBV5-1,NA,TRBJ1-2,NA,CASSVAGVYGYTF,TGCGCCAGCAGCGTCGCAGGGGTCTATGGCTACACCTTC
TRBV28,NA,TRBJ2-7,few,CASRGDSVDEQYF,TGTGCCAGCAGGGGGGACTCAGTAGACGAGCAGTACTTC
TRBV19,NA,TRBJ2-2,NA,CASSTKLALNTGELFF,TGTGCCAGTAGTACAAAACTAGCTCTCAACACCGGGGAGCTGTTTTTT
TRBV6-6,NA,TRBJ1-2,once,CASITNNYGYTF,TGTGCCAGCATTACAAATAACTATGGCTACACCTTC
TRBV4-3,NA,TRBJ1-1,NA,CASSQEGGRISNTEAFF,TGCGCCAGCAGCCAAGAGGGGGGGCGCATATCCAACACTGAAGCTTTCTTT
TRBV14,TRBD1,TRBJ2-1,NA,CASSPWMDRATYNEQFF,TGTGCCAGCAGCCCGTGGATGGACAGGGCGACCTACAATGAGCAGTTCTTC
TRBV5-1,NA,TRBJ2-2,NA,CASSFRDTKVTGELFF,TGCGCCAGCAGCTTCCGAGACACGAAAGTCACCGGGGAGCTGTTTTTT